Presented here are 25 T cell receptor beta chains from one specimen sequenced in a study of cytomegalovirus exposure and HLA in healthy donors. PCR employed 60 Vbeta and 13 Jbeta primers. Data came from immunoSEQ multiplex PCR; TCRdb stores just in-frame clones and leaves some out. Of roughly 180,000 clones in the sample, around 72% are singletons; the top ten hold approximately 2.4%. Sequenced sample: PBMCs. Receptors were obtained from a female donor in good health and CMV-seronegative.

The CDR3 bases are TGCGCCAGCAGCTTGATGGGGCCTATAGATACGCAGTATTTT. Translating it yields CASSLMGPIDTQYF. V gene TRBV5-1 combines with J gene TRBJ2-3, with a tentative D call TRBD1 (5 bases). V shed 1 base and J shed 5 bases, with 11 bases lying between them. This CDR3 contains 14 residues. Germline CDR1 and CDR2: SGHRS and YFSETQ.

CDR3 coding DNA: TGTGCCAGTAGTATCGGGGCTCGGGGGGCCCCCTACGAGCAGTACTTC. Its translation is CASSIGARGAPYEQYF. The J gene is TRBJ2-7, the V gene TRBV19, with TRBD2 as a possible D gene (7 bases). The CDR3 sequence is 16 residues long. The germline V gene encodes CDR1 LNHDA and CDR2 SQIVND (reference sequence). V lost 3 bases, J lost 2 bases, and 17 bases lay in between.

The J gene is TRBJ2-3, the V gene TRBV28; 8 bases fit TRBD2. CDR3 length: 16 amino acids. Germline CDR1 reads MDHEN; CDR2 reads SYDVKM. The V gene end was trimmed by 4 bases and the J gene end by 1 base; junction bases not matched to a gene: 7. CDR3 sequence reads: CASSSLSGSGTDTQYF. The CDR3 bases are TGTGCCAGCAGTTCCCTGAGCGGGAGCGGCACAGATACGCAGTATTTT.

This chain uses TRBV4-1 with TRBJ1-2; 10 bases fit TRBD1. V lost 1 base to trimming and J lost 6 bases; unmatched junction nucleotides: 11. Germline V gene data show CDR1 as MGHRA and CDR2 as YSYEKL. There are 17 residues in the CDR3. The chain's CDR3 is CASSQVARDRGLHGYTF. CDR3 bases: TGCGCCAGCAGCCAAGTTGCAAGGGACAGGGGACTTCATGGCTACACCTTC.

The J gene is TRBJ1-2, the V gene TRBV6-1, with D perhaps matching TRBD1 (5 bases). CDR1 is MNHNS and CDR2 is SASEGT in the germline V gene. The CDR3 covers 12 residues. V dropped 6 bases and J dropped 8 bases, with 13 bases sitting between them. CDR3 region: CASREHGGGYTF. CDR3 nucleotides: TGTGCCAGCAGGGAGCATGGGGGGGGCTACACCTTC.

This rearrangement joins TRBV29-1 to TRBJ2-1, with 7 bases aligning to TRBD2. The CDR3 length is 13 residues. Germline CDR1 reads SQVTM; CDR2 reads ANQGSEA. The V and J ends lost 3 bases and 6 bases, in that order; junction bases with no gene match: 5. CDR3 in DNA: TGCAGCGTTGAGGTGGGAGGGGTCAATGAGCAGTTCTTC. Translating it yields CSVEVGGVNEQFF.

The rearrangement uses TRBV6-4 and TRBJ1-2, with D perhaps matching TRBD1 (5 bases). The CDR3 consists of 15 residues. V lost 5 bases and J lost 2, with 15 bases in between. Germline loops: CDR1 MRHNA, CDR2 SNTAGT. The CDR3 DNA reads TGTGCCAGCAGTCCACGAGTTGGGGGGAACTATGGCTACACCTTC. Protein: CASSPRVGGNYGYTF.

V and J are TRBV6-1 and TRBJ2-3; D is possibly TRBD1 (5 bases). V lost 1 base to trimming and J lost 5 bases, with 10 bases between them. Germline V lookup: CDR1 MNHNS, CDR2 SASEGT. This CDR3 has 14 residues. The CDR3 is CASSEGAGLDTQYF. CDR3 DNA sequence: TGTGCCAGCAGTGAAGGGGCAGGGCTAGATACGCAGTATTTT.

V usage is TRBV13 and J usage is TRBJ2-3, with 9 bases lining up with TRBD2. The ends lost 5 bases at V and 5 bases at J; junction bases unmatched: 14. Germline CDR1 PRHDT, CDR2 FYEKMQ (reference sequence). The CDR3 extends over 17 amino acids. CDR3 protein: CASSNRPGAGGGDTQYF. Written as DNA, the CDR3 is TGTGCCAGCAGCAACCGTCCTGGAGCGGGAGGAGGAGATACGCAGTATTTT.

This chain uses TRBV11-2 with TRBJ2-7; TRBD2 aligns across 9 bases. With 3 bases clipped from V and 6 bases from J, the junction kept 3 bases outside the gene matches. The germline V gene has CDR1 SGHAT and CDR2 FQNNGV. This CDR3 is 13 amino acids long. CDR3 residues: CASSFSGSGEQYF. The DNA of the CDR3 is TGTGCCAGCAGCTTTAGCGGGAGCGGCGAGCAGTACTTC. The complete variable domain, with remaining parts taken from reference TRBV11-2 and TRBJ2-7, reads EAGVAQSPRYKIIEKRQSVAFWCNPISGHATLYWYQQILGQGPKLLIQFQNNGVVDDSQLPKDRFSAERLKGVDSTLKIQPAKLEDSAVYLCASSFSGSGEQYFGPGTRLTVT.

The chain carries TRBV6-5 and TRBJ1-1; 8 bases match TRBD1. CDR3 length: 15 amino acids. Germline-derived CDR1 and CDR2 are MNHEY and SVGAGI. V lost 6 bases to trimming and J lost 1 base; unmatched junction nucleotides: 7. CDR3 nucleotide sequence: TGTGCCAGCAGACCCCGGACAGGGAGGAACACTGAAGCTTTCTTT. It specifies CASRPRTGRNTEAFF.

This clone is a singleton in its sample. The chain employs TRBV11-2 and TRBJ1-4; D not resolved. This CDR3 is built from 16 residues. The V end lost 5 bases, the J end lost 0 bases, and 13 bases lay between the germline ends. Germline CDR1 is SGHAT and CDR2 is FQNNGV. CDR3 in amino acids: CASSPRSGATNEKLFF. CDR3 in DNA: TGTGCCAGCAGCCCCAGATCCGGGGCAACTAATGAAAAACTGTTTTTT.

This rearrangement joins TRBV4-3 to TRBJ2-5; 8 positions agree with TRBD2. The CDR3 contains 14 residues. Germline V gives CDR1 LGHNA, CDR2 YSLEER. V was clipped by 4 bases and J by 3 bases; unmatched bases: 4. DNA of the CDR3: TGCGCCAGCAGCCGGGGACTAGTTGAAGAGACCCAGTACTTC. Its protein product is CASSRGLVEETQYF.

The DNA of the CDR3 is TGCGCCAGCAGCCCCTCCCCTCCTAGCGGCAGCACAGATACGCAGTATTTT. It encodes CASSPSPPSGSTDTQYF. The chain uses TRBV4-3 and TRBJ2-3; 7 nucleotides agree with TRBD2. With V trimmed by 4 bases and J by 0 bases, 10 bases remained unmatched. The CDR3 is 17 residues long. The germline V gene has CDR1 LGHNA and CDR2 YSLEER.

For the CDR3, the DNA is TGCGCCAGCAGCCAAGTCAGGACAGGGAACTATGGCTACACCTTC. It encodes CASSQVRTGNYGYTF. This chain connects TRBV4-1 to TRBJ1-2; 8 nucleotides agree with TRBD1. The CDR3 has 15 residues. Germline assignment: CDR1 MGHRA and CDR2 YSYEKL. With V trimmed by 1 base and J by 2 bases, 3 bases remained unmatched.

This clone was seen only a few times. The chain recombines TRBV6-1 with TRBJ1-3, with D unclear. The germline V and J ends were trimmed by 4 bases and 4 bases, with 11 bases remaining between them. CDR1 is MNHNS and CDR2 is SASEGT in the germline V gene. The CDR3 runs 14 residues. Here the CDR3 reads CASSARTGGNTIYF. The CDR3 region has the DNA TGTGCCAGCAGTGCCCGGACGGGGGGAAACACCATATATTTT.

In its sample, this clone was seen once. The V and J genes are TRBV7-8 and TRBJ2-5; 8 bases are a match to TRBD1. Unmatched junction bases numbered 9, after V lost 1 base and J lost 2 bases. The CDR3 loop spans 17 amino acids. CDR1 SGHVS and CDR2 FQNEAQ come from the germline V gene. The CDR3 loop reads CASSLGTGRGSQETQYF. As DNA, the CDR3 is TGTGCCAGCAGCTTAGGGACAGGGCGAGGGTCACAAGAGACCCAGTACTTC.

The chain joins TRBV28 to TRBJ2-7, with a possible D match to TRBD1 (5 bases). CDR1 is MDHEN, CDR2 SYDVKM, per germline. Trimming stripped 1 base from V and 3 bases from J, with 7 bases between. This CDR3 spans 13 amino acids. CDR3 protein: CASSLFTGYEQYF. Written as DNA, the CDR3 is TGTGCCAGCAGTTTATTTACAGGCTACGAGCAGTACTTC.

V and J are TRBV5-1 and TRBJ2-1, with D possibly TRBD1 on 7 matching bases. Trimming left V 6 bases short and J 7 bases short, with 14 bases between. Germline assignment: CDR1 SGHRS and CDR2 YFSETQ. The CDR3 totals 13 residues. Here the CDR3 reads CASNQAGGNEQFF. The CDR3 DNA sequence: TGCGCCAGCAATCAGGCAGGGGGGAATGAGCAGTTCTTC.

CDR3 sequence (DNA): TGTGCCAGCAGCCAAGATGGGGGGGATGAGCAGTTCTTC. Amino acids: CASSQDGGDEQFF. The chain joins TRBV4-2 to TRBJ2-1; 7 bases fit TRBD2. The CDR3 covers 13 residues. Germline V lookup: CDR1 LGHNA, CDR2 YNFKEQ. V dropped 0 bases and J dropped 8; count of bases not matched to a gene: 1.

The genes are TRBV5-1 and TRBJ2-1; D not certain. The V gene's germline CDR1 is SGHRS and CDR2 YFSETQ. V was shortened by 5 bases and J by 0 bases, with 15 bases between the two germline ends. The CDR3 length is 16 residues. The CDR3: CASRLVSLSSYNEQFF. CDR3 bases: TGCGCCAGCAGACTTGTGAGCCTTAGCTCCTACAATGAGCAGTTCTTC.

CDR3 nucleotide sequence: TGTGCCAGCAGTGAAGGCGGGGGTAGTAGCACAGATACGCAGTATTTT. Encoded protein: CASSEGGGSSTDTQYF. This chain links TRBV6-4 with TRBJ2-3; TRBD2 aligns across 7 bases. The germline V gene has CDR1 MRHNA and CDR2 SNTAGT. Germline trimming cut 3 bases from V and 0 bases from J; bases unmatched to any gene: 6. CDR3 length: 16 residues.

V usage is TRBV18 and J usage is TRBJ2-1, with 10 nucleotides matching TRBD2. The germline CDR1 and CDR2 sequences are KGHSH and LQKENI. The CDR3 contains 16 residues. The ends lost 3 bases at V and 3 bases at J; junction bases unmatched: 5. This chain's CDR3 is CASSPRTSGNYNEQFF. DNA for the CDR3: TGTGCCAGCTCACCCCGAACTAGCGGGAACTACAATGAGCAGTTCTTC.

This clone was recorded a few times. The CDR3 sequence is CASSQRQGSGANVLTF. CDR3 DNA: TGTGCCAGCAGCCAGCGACAGGGTTCGGGGGCCAACGTCCTGACTTTC. V usage is TRBV4-2 and J usage is TRBJ2-6; 7 positions agree with TRBD1. The ends lost 3 bases at V and 4 bases at J; junction bases unmatched: 6. CDR1 LGHNA and CDR2 YNFKEQ come from the germline V gene. The CDR3 runs 16 residues.

This rearrangement joins TRBV19 to TRBJ1-5; weak D call: TRBD1 (6 bases). Between the trimmed V and J ends, which lost 8 bases and 2 bases, there was a span of 16 bases. Germline V CDR1 and CDR2: LNHDA, SQIVND (reference sequence). The CDR3 loop spans 15 amino acids. The CDR3 sequence: CASGDTLAGNQPQHF. CDR3 sequence (DNA): TGTGCCAGTGGGGACACCCTGGCGGGCAATCAGCCCCAGCATTTT.